These 14 T cell receptor beta chains were all obtained from the same sample, sequenced in a study of radiotherapy plus CTLA-4 blockade in lung cancer. The data were produced by immunoSEQ multiplex PCR, yet TCRdb's version contains in-frame clones alone and is incomplete. The data show approximately 53,000 clones, around 84% seen once. The material was peripheral blood, obtained from a patient treated with radiotherapy plus ipilimumab. Receptors were obtained from a human donor with non-small cell lung cancer whose response to radiotherapy plus ipilimumab could not be evaluated.

The chain links TRBV7-2 to TRBJ1-1; 12 bases agree with TRBD1. This CDR3 region has 14 residues. Germline V gene data show CDR1 as SGHTA and CDR2 as FQGNSA. Unmatched junction bases numbered 8, after V lost 5 bases and J lost 10 bases. Here the CDR3 DNA reads TGTGCCAGCAGCCAACAGGGACAGGGGGCAGGAGCTTTCTTT. Protein sequence: CASSQQGQGAGAFF.

This chain joins TRBV4-3 and TRBJ1-1; D gene unclear. CDR1 and CDR2 (germline): LGHNA, YSLEER. V was clipped by 0 bases and J by 3 bases, with 5 bases between them. The length of the CDR3 is 13 residues. DNA for the CDR3: TGCGCCAGCAGCCAAGATCTCTACACTGAAGCTTTCTTT. Translated: CASSQDLYTEAFF.

The rearrangement joins TRBV27 to TRBJ2-2; a weak D match, TRBD2 (6 bases). Looked up from germline, CDR1 is MNHEY and CDR2 is SMNVEV (reference sequence). The CDR3 is made up of 15 amino acids. Deletions cut 6 bases from V and 6 bases from J, with 17 bases between. The CDR3 here is CASSPGLGPPGELFF. The CDR3 DNA is TGTGCCAGCAGCCCGGGACTGGGGCCGCCCGGGGAGCTGTTTTTT.

This chain's CDR3 is CASSSGTGGGTEAFF. Here the CDR3 DNA reads TGTGCCAGCAGCTCGGGGACAGGGGGCGGCACTGAAGCTTTCTTT. This chain joins TRBV7-2 and TRBJ1-1, with 12 bases aligning to TRBD1. Germline V gene sequence: CDR1 SGHTA, CDR2 FQGNSA. V lost 4 bases, J lost 4 bases, and 4 bases stayed unmatched. The CDR3 covers 15 residues.

This sequence joins TRBV29-1 and TRBJ2-7, with unresolved D. Looked up from germline, CDR1 is SQVTM and CDR2 is ANQGSEA. The CDR3 spans 12 residues. CDR3 DNA sequence: TGCAGTTACAGATCCTATTCCTACGAGCAGTACTTC. Translation gives CSYRSYSYEQYF.

The rearrangement joins TRBV28 to TRBJ1-1; D is uncertain. Trimming left V 3 bases short and J 4 bases short, with 9 bases between. Germline CDR1 is MDHEN and CDR2 is SYDVKM. The CDR3 runs to 13 residues. The CDR3 DNA is TGTGCCAGCAGTTTTGTCGGGGTCACTGAAGCTTTCTTT. Translation gives CASSFVGVTEAFF.

The V and J genes are TRBV28 and TRBJ2-4, with 11 positions matching TRBD2. V was clipped by 3 bases and J by 5 bases; unmatched bases: 12. Germline V gene sequence: CDR1 MDHEN, CDR2 SYDVKM. CDR3 length: 18 residues. CDR3 loop: CASSFTPTSGSIQNIQYF. In nucleotides, the CDR3 is TGTGCCAGCAGTTTTACTCCAACTAGCGGGAGCATCCAAAACATTCAGTACTTC. The full variable domain, rest sourced from reference TRBV28 and TRBJ2-4, is DVKVTQSSRYLVKRTGEKVFLECVQDMDHENMFWYRQDPGLGLRLIYFSYDVKMKEKGDIPEGYSVSREKKERFSLILESASTNQTSMYLCASSFTPTSGSIQNIQYFGAGTRLSVL.

The genes are TRBV5-1 and TRBJ2-6; D call uncertain. The V gene lost 4 bases and the J gene lost 0 bases, with 8 bases spanning the gap. This CDR3 has 15 residues. Germline V gene lookup returns CDR1 SGHRS and CDR2 YFSETQ. The CDR3 DNA follows: TGCGCCAGCAGCCCTCGTCCCTCTGGGGCCAACGTCCTGACTTTC. It codes for CASSPRPSGANVLTF.

The CDR3 sequence is CASSDPGRGFGEQYF. DNA of the CDR3: TGTGCCAGTAGTGACCCCGGTAGGGGTTTCGGGGAGCAGTACTTC. The chain links TRBV19 to TRBJ2-7, with D maybe TRBD1 (5 bases). Between the trimmed V and J ends, which lost 5 bases and 7 bases, there was a span of 21 bases. The CDR3 runs to 15 residues. Germline CDR1 LNHDA, CDR2 SQIVND (reference sequence).

The V and J genes are TRBV5-4 and TRBJ2-1, with TRBD2 identical over 9 bases. Germline V gene sequence: CDR1 SGHNT, CDR2 YYREEE (reference sequence). Unmatched junction bases numbered 6, after V lost 4 bases and J lost 13 bases. The CDR3 totals 12 residues. The CDR3 DNA sequence: TGTGCCAGCAGCCCACCCGGGACTAGCCAGTTCTTC. Translated, it gives CASSPPGTSQFF. The full variable domain, with the rest looked up from reference TRBV5-4 and TRBJ2-1, is ETGVTQSPTHLIKTRGQQVTLRCSSQSGHNTVSWYQQALGQGPQFIFQYYREEENGRGNFPPRFSGLQFPNYSSELNVNALELDDSALYLCASSPPGTSQFFGPGTRLTVL.

This clone was counted once. The J gene is TRBJ1-2, the V gene TRBV6-6, with D perhaps matching TRBD1 (5 bases). Germline CDR1 MNHNY, CDR2 SVGAGI (reference sequence). V was pared by 0 bases and J by 1 base, with 6 bases between. This CDR3 comprises 14 residues. The CDR3: CASSYSGGNYGYTF. CDR3 nucleotide sequence: TGTGCCAGCAGTTACTCGGGGGGTAACTATGGCTACACCTTC.

In this sample, this clone turned up a few times. This chain joins TRBV5-4 and TRBJ1-2, with D perhaps matching TRBD1 (6 bases). The germline gives CDR1 SGHNT, CDR2 YYREEE (reference sequence). The CDR3 consists of 13 residues. Trimming removed 0 bases from V and 6 bases from J, with 9 bases in between. In DNA, the CDR3 is TGTGCCAGCAGCTTGGGGGCAGGGGATGGCTACACCTTC. This encodes CASSLGAGDGYTF.

This sequence joins TRBV7-2 and TRBJ2-1, with 10 bases matching TRBD2. The CDR3 has 17 residues. Germline V lookup: CDR1 SGHTA, CDR2 FQGNSA. V shed 5 bases and J 9 bases; nucleotides not matched to a gene: 16. CDR3 in amino acids: CASSPDGASGRSGEQFF. In nucleotides, the CDR3 is TGTGCCAGCAGCCCCGATGGGGCTAGCGGGAGAAGTGGTGAGCAGTTCTTC. The variable domain in full, completed from reference TRBV7-2 and TRBJ2-1, reads GAGVSQSPSNKVTEKGKDVELRCDPISGHTALYWYRQSLGQGLEFLIYFQGNSAPDKSGLPSDRFSAERTGGSVSTLTIQRTQQEDSAVYLCASSPDGASGRSGEQFFGPGTRLTVL.

The chain links TRBV7-2 to TRBJ1-1; D is unresolved. Trimming removed 4 bases from V and 1 base from J, with 10 bases in between. Germline V gene data show CDR1 as SGHTA and CDR2 as FQGNSA. The CDR3 has 14 residues. CDR3 protein: CASSSLLWNTEAFF. The DNA of the CDR3 is TGTGCCAGCAGCTCTCTACTGTGGAACACTGAAGCTTTCTTT.